A single sample is the source of the 8 T cell receptor beta chains below, sequenced in a study of cytomegalovirus exposure and HLA in healthy donors. Primers for the PCR totalled 60 Vbeta and 13 Jbeta. Assay used: immunoSEQ multiplex PCR; TCRdb lists only in-frame clones, some missing. The sample shows about 250,000 clones, roughly 91% of them seen only once. Sequenced input: PBMCs. Source of these receptors: a girl aged 2 to 10 in good health and CMV-seronegative.

The V gene is TRBV30, the J gene TRBJ1-4; possible D gene TRBD1, 6 bases. Deletions cut 0 bases from V and 8 bases from J, with 10 bases between. The germline V gene encodes CDR1 GTSNPN and CDR2 SVGIG (reference sequence). CDR3 length: 13 residues. For the CDR3, the DNA is TGTGCCTGGAGTGTTAAGGGGGTCGAAAAACTGTTTTTT. Its translation: CAWSVKGVEKLFF.

J is TRBJ2-1 and V is TRBV10-3; tentative D call: TRBD1 (6 bases). Germline V gives CDR1 ENHRY, CDR2 SYGVKD. The CDR3 runs 12 residues. V was pared by 10 bases and J by 8 bases, with 15 bases between. CDR3 sequence: CASKHAGDEQFF. CDR3 sequence (DNA): TGTGCCAGCAAACATGCAGGGGATGAGCAGTTCTTC.

This chain connects TRBV19 to TRBJ2-3; TRBD1 might be the D (6 bases). Looked up from germline, CDR1 is LNHDA and CDR2 is SQIVND (reference sequence). Trimming removed 9 bases at V and 4 bases at J, with 17 bases between. The CDR3 is made up of 14 amino acids. The CDR3 reads CASSLSTGPDTQYF. The CDR3 bases are TGTGCCAGCAGCCTATCAACAGGGCCAGATACGCAGTATTTT.

The V call is TRBV7-9, the J call TRBJ2-1, with TRBD2 matching 8 bases. CDR1 and CDR2 from the germline V gene are SEHNR and FQNEAQ (reference sequence). J lost 9 bases, V lost 5 bases, and 12 bases had no gene match. The CDR3 totals 15 residues. The CDR3 loop is CASSRFRGGEGEQFF. The CDR3 DNA is TGTGCCAGCAGCAGATTCCGGGGGGGCGAAGGTGAGCAGTTCTTC.

The V and J genes are TRBV18 and TRBJ2-7; 7 nucleotides agree with TRBD1. Germline CDR1 reads KGHSH; CDR2 reads LQKENI. The CDR3 consists of 14 residues. Trimming took 3 bases from V and 6 from J; bases not matched to a gene: 8. The CDR3 loop is CASSPQPTGAEQYF. In DNA, the CDR3 is TGTGCCAGCTCACCTCAGCCCACAGGGGCCGAGCAGTACTTC.

This chain joins TRBV5-1 and TRBJ2-7; 9 bases line up with TRBD1. Germline lookup yields CDR1 SGHRS and CDR2 YFSETQ. The junction had 8 bases not matched to a gene; V was cut back by 0 bases and J by 1 base. The CDR3 has 17 residues. The CDR3 here is CASSLGGTGPLSYEQYF. CDR3 in DNA: TGCGCCAGCAGCTTGGGAGGGACAGGGCCATTATCCTACGAGCAGTACTTC.

The V gene is TRBV19, the J gene TRBJ1-1, with TRBD1 identical over 10 bases. The CDR3 is 16 residues long. CDR1 and CDR2 from the germline V gene are LNHDA and SQIVND (reference sequence). After removal of 3 bases from V and 2 bases from J, the junction contained 6 bases not matched to a gene. CDR3: CASSIVGDRGNTEAFF. CDR3 nucleotides: TGTGCCAGTAGTATTGTTGGGGACAGGGGAAACACTGAAGCTTTCTTT.

The chain employs TRBV29-1 and TRBJ2-7; 10 bases match TRBD1. Germline assignment: CDR1 SQVTM and CDR2 ANQGSEA. The CDR3 runs 12 residues. Losses at the gene ends were 6 bases for V and 6 bases for J; bases not matched to a gene: 5. The CDR3 DNA sequence: TGCAGCGTCAGACAGGGGGCCGGCGAGCAGTACTTC. Translation gives CSVRQGAGEQYF.